Following are 9 T cell receptor beta chains from one sample sequenced in a study of T cell responses to AZD1222 COVID-19 vaccine. Here immunoSEQ multiplex PCR was the method, and the copy in TCRdb shows in-frame clones only, minus some. Of some 140,000 clones in the sample, about 93% were seen once. The material was peripheral blood, obtained on day 0 of AZD1222 vaccination. The receptors were sampled from an adult in good health.

The chain has TRBV7-3 and TRBJ1-5, with D possibly TRBD1 on 5 matching bases. The germline CDR1 and CDR2 sequences are SGHTA and FQGTGA. The CDR3 length is 17 residues. Trimming pared 6 bases from V and 0 bases from J, leaving 18 bases between. DNA for the CDR3: TGTGCCAGCAGACGACAGTTACCTCGACTTAGCAATCAGCCCCAGCATTTT. It translates to CASRRQLPRLSNQPQHF.

CDR3 in DNA: TGTGCCAGCAGTCTAGCGGGGGTTTATGACAATGAGCAGTTCTTC. Protein sequence: CASSLAGVYDNEQFF. The chain has TRBV6-5 and TRBJ2-1, with 10 positions matching TRBD2. The CDR3 sequence is 15 residues long. V shed 5 bases, J shed 5 bases, and the junction held 6 bases outside the gene matches. CDR1 and CDR2 from the germline V gene are MNHEY and SVGAGI.

The J gene is TRBJ1-1, the V gene TRBV18; 7 bases line up with TRBD1. The germline CDR1 and CDR2 sequences are KGHSH and LQKENI. The trim removed 5 bases at V and 3 bases at J, leaving 3 bases unmatched. The CDR3 sequence is 13 residues long. The CDR3 DNA is TGTGCCAGCTCATCCGACAGGGACACTGAAGCTTTCTTT. This encodes CASSSDRDTEAFF. The full variable domain, with the rest looked up from reference TRBV18 and TRBJ1-1, is NAGVMQNPRHLVRRRGQEARLRCSPMKGHSHVYWYRQLPEEGLKFMVYLQKENIIDESGMPKERFSAEFPKEGPSILRIQQVVRGDSAAYFCASSSDRDTEAFFGQGTRLTVV.

This clone was seen a few times. The chain recombines TRBV5-1 with TRBJ1-6; D gene uncertain. The CDR3 has 15 residues. CDR1 SGHRS and CDR2 YFSETQ come from the germline V gene. V dropped 2 bases and J dropped 6 bases, with 12 bases sitting between them. CDR3: CASSFGRSGNSPLHF. CDR3 bases: TGCGCCAGCAGCTTCGGGAGGTCCGGTAATTCACCCCTCCACTTT. Complete variable domain (other parts from reference TRBV5-1 and TRBJ1-6): KAGVTQTPRYLIKTRGQQVTLSCSPISGHRSVSWYQQTPGQGLQFLFEYFSETQRNKGNFPGRFSGRQFSNSRSEMNVSTLELGDSALYLCASSFGRSGNSPLHFGNGTRLTVT.

The CDR3 loop reads CASSQIAGTYTGELFF. The CDR3 DNA sequence: TGTGCCAGCAGCCAGATAGCGGGGACTTACACCGGGGAGCTGTTTTTT. The rearrangement joins TRBV7-9 to TRBJ2-2; 8 positions match TRBD2. Germline V gene sequence: CDR1 SEHNR, CDR2 FQNEAQ (reference sequence). The ends lost 5 bases at V and 3 bases at J; junction bases unmatched: 8. The CDR3 consists of 16 residues.

This clone was seen a handful of times. The chain recombines TRBV5-5 with TRBJ1-2, with D hard to call. This CDR3 region has 17 residues. V lost 0 bases to trimming and J lost 1 base, with 16 bases between them. Germline-derived CDR1 and CDR2 are SGHKS and YYEKEE (reference sequence). CDR3 coding DNA: TGTGCCAGCAGCTTGGGATTTAGTACAAGCAATAACTATGGCTACACCTTC. Translation: CASSLGFSTSNNYGYTF. Full variable domain (outside the CDR3, taken from reference TRBV5-5 and TRBJ1-2): DAGVTQSPTHLIKTRGQQVTLRCSPISGHKSVSWYQQVLGQGPQFIFQYYEKEERGRGNFPDRFSARQFPNYSSELNVNALLLGDSALYLCASSLGFSTSNNYGYTFGSGTRLTVV.

The rearrangement links TRBV7-8 to TRBJ1-2; 7 nucleotides align to TRBD1. V lost 5 bases to trimming and J lost 7 bases; unmatched junction nucleotides: 10. CDR1 is SGHVS, CDR2 FQNEAQ, per germline. The CDR3 length is 14 residues. The CDR3 coding sequence is TGTGCCAGCAGCCTAGAGGACAGGACCGGTGGCTACACCTTC. Translating it yields CASSLEDRTGGYTF.

The chain carries TRBV7-9 and TRBJ1-2, with TRBD1 matching 8 bases. CDR1 is SEHNR and CDR2 is FQNEAQ in the germline V gene (reference sequence). This CDR3 contains 16 residues. V gave up 4 bases and J gave up 4 bases; unmatched junction bases: 11. CDR3 in DNA: TGTGCCAGCAGCTCGAAGACAGGGGAAGACTTCTATGGCTACACCTTC. Amino acids: CASSSKTGEDFYGYTF.

This chain uses TRBV9 with TRBJ1-2, with D maybe TRBD1 (6 bases). This CDR3 has 15 residues. Trimming cost V 0 bases and J 0 bases, with 9 bases left between them. Germline lookup yields CDR1 SGDLS and CDR2 YYNGEE. The CDR3 spells CASSVGDTTNYGYTF. CDR3 coding DNA: TGTGCCAGCAGCGTAGGGGACACAACTAACTATGGCTACACCTTC.